This T cell receptor beta chain was obtained from a study of T cell responses to AZD1222 COVID-19 vaccine. Overall study results and limits: Close to half of spike-specific TCRs reportedly recognize unmutated variant regions. Increased Spike-specific TCR breadth and depth were observed after two AZD1222 doses. Clonal diversity may have been underestimated, and the donors were mostly white British, with more females than males.

Whether given at about 4 or about 12 weeks, second doses were pooled. Profiled with immunoSEQ multiplex PCR; TCRdb holds only in-frame clones, not every one. The table lists over 130,000 clones, 80% to 95% of them singletons. A note on this clone: Its cognate antigen is unknown.

This TCR was sampled from an adult who received the AZD1222 COVID-19 vaccine. Sequencing was performed on peripheral blood, taken 28 days after the second AZD1222 dose.

The CDR3 sequence is CASSSRGSAETQYF. The DNA of the CDR3 is TGTGCCAGTAGTTCCCGAGGCTCGGCGGAGACCCAGTACTTC. The chain joins TRBV19 to TRBJ2-5, with D unclear. The CDR3 totals 14 residues. Germline CDR1 and CDR2: LNHDA and SQIVND (reference sequence). The V gene lost 5 bases and the J gene lost 5 bases, with 15 bases spanning the gap.